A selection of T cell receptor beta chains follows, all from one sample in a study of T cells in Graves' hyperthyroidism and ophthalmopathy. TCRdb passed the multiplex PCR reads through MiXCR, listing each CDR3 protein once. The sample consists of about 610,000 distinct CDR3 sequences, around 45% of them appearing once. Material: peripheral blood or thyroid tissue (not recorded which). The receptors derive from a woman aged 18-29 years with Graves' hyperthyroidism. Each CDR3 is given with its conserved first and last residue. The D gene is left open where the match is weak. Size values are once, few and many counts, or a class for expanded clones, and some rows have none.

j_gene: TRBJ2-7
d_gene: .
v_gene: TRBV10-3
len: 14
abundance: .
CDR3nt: TGTGCCATCAGTGAGAGTAGCAGGGTCTACGAGCAGTACTTC
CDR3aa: CAISESSRVYEQYF

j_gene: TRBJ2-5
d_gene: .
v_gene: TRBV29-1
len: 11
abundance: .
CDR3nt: TGCAGCTTACGCCGGCAAGAGACCCAGTACTTC
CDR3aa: CSLRRQETQYF

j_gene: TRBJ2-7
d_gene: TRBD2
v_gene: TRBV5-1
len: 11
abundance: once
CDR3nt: TGCGCCAGAGCGGGGTTCTACGAGCAGTACTTC
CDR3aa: CARAGFYEQYF

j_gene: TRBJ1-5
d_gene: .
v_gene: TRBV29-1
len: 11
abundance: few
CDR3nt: TGCAGCGCCGTGGGAGGGCGGTACGAGCATTTT
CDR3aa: CSAVGGRYEHF

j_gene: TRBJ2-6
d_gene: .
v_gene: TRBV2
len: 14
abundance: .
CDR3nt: TGTGCCAGCCAAGACAGCTCTGGGGCCAACGTCCTGACTTTC
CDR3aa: CASQDSSGANVLTF

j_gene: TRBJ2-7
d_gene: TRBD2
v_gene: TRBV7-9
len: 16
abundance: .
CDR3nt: TGTGCCAGCAACCCAGCCGTCCTAGCGGGAGGATACGAGCAGTACTTC
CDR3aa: CASNPAVLAGGYEQYF

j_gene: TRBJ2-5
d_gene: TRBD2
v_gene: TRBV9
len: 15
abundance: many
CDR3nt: TGTGCCAGCAGCGTAGGACTAGCGGCACAAGAGACCCAGTACTTC
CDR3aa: CASSVGLAAQETQYF

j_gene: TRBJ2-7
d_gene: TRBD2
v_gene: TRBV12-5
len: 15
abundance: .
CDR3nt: TGTGCTAGTGGTTCGGGACTAGCGGGACCCTACGAGCAGTACTTC
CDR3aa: CASGSGLAGPYEQYF

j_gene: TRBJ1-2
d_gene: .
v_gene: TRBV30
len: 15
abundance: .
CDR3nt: TGTGCCTGGTTACGAAGGGGGAAGACTAACTATGGCTACACCTTC
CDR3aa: CAWLRRGKTNYGYTF

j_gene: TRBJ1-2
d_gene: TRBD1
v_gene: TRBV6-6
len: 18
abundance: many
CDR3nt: TGTGCCAGCAGTAATCCTCTTGGGACAGGAACCCGTTCTGGTGGCTACACCTTC
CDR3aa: CASSNPLGTGTRSGGYTF

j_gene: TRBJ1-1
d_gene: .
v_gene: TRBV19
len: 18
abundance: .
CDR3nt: TGTGCCTGGTGGCAGGCGGAAGGGTTCGAAGCTTTGAACACTGAAGCTTTCTTT
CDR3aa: CAWWQAEGFEALNTEAFF

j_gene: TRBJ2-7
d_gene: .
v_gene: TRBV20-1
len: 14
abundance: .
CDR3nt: TGCAGTGCCCAGTTTCCGGGATTTTACTACGAGCAGTACTTC
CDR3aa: CSAQFPGFYYEQYF

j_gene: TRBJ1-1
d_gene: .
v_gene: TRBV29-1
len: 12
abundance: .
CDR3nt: TGCAGTTACGGTTCGCGGAACACTGAAGCTTTCTTT
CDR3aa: CSYGSRNTEAFF

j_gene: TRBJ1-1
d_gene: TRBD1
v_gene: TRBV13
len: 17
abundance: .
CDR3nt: TGTGCCAGCAGCGACGCGACAGGGGTCAACATGAACACTGAAGCTTTCTTT
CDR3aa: CASSDATGVNMNTEAFF

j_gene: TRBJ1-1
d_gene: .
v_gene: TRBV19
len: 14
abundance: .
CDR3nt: TGTGCCAGTAGTCCCAGGGAGACGAACACTGAAGCTTTCTTT
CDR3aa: CASSPRETNTEAFF

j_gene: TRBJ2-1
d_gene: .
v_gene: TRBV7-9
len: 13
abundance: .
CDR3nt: TGTGCCAGCAGCCTCTGGGGGGCCAATGAGCAGTTCTTC
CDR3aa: CASSLWGANEQFF

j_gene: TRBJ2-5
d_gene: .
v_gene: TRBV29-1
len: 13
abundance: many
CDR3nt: TGCAGCGTTCCGGGACAAACTCAAGAGACCCAGTACTTC
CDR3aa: CSVPGQTQETQYF

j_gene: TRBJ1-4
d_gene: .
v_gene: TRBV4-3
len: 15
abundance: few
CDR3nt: TGCGCCAGCAGCCAGGCGTCCCGGGGCCCTGAAAAACTGTTTTTT
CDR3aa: CASSQASRGPEKLFF

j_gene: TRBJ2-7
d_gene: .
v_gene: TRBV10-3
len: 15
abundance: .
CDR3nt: TGTGCCATCAGCGGTGTCGGGGGTTTGTCCTACGAGCAGTACTTC
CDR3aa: CAISGVGGLSYEQYF

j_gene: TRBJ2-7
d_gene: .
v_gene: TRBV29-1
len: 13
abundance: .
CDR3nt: TGCAGCGTTAGAAGGCCCGGCCCCTACGAGCAGTACTTC
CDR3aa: CSVRRPGPYEQYF

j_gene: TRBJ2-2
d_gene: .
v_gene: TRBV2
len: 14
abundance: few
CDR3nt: TGTGCCAGCAGTGCGGGGACGAACACCGGGGAGCTGTTTTTT
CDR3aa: CASSAGTNTGELFF

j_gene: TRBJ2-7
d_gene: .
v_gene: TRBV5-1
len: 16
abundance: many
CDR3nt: TGCGCCAGCAGCTTGGGGCTGGCGGGCTTCTCCTACGAGCAGTACTTC
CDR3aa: CASSLGLAGFSYEQYF

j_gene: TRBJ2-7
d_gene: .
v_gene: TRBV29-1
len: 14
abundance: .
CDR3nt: TGCAGCGTTGAAGCACAGGGTCCCCCCTACGAGCAGTACTTC
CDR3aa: CSVEAQGPPYEQYF

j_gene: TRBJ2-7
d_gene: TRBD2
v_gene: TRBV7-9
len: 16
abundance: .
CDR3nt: TGTGCCAGCAGCTTAGGTGGTAGCGGGAGGGACTACGAGCAGTACTTC
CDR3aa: CASSLGGSGRDYEQYF

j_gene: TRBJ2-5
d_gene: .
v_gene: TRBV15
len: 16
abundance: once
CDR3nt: TGTGCCACCAGCAGAGATAGTAGGGCAGTAATTCAGCCCCAGTACTTC
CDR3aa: CATSRDSRAVIQPQYF

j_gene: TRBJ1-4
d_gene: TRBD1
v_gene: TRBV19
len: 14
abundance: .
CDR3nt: TGTGCCAGTAGCACTTACAGGGGGGACGAAAAACTGTTTTTT
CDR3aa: CASSTYRGDEKLFF

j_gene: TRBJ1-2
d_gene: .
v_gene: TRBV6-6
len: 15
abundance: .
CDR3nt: TGTGCCAGCAGTACCCCGTCGGCGGGAAACTATGGCTACACCTTC
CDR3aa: CASSTPSAGNYGYTF

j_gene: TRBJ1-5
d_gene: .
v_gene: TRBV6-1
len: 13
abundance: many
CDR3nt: TGTGCCATAGAACCCCTTGGCAATCAGCCCCAGCATTTT
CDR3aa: CAIEPLGNQPQHF

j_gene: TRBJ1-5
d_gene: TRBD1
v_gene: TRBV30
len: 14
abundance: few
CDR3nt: TGTGCCTGGAGTGGCAGACAGGGACATCAGCCCCAGCATTTT
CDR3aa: CAWSGRQGHQPQHF

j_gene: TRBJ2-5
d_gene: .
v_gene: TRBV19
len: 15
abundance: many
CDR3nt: TGTGCCAGTAGTATAGAGGTCGGGTTTGAAGAGACCCAGTACTTC
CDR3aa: CASSIEVGFEETQYF

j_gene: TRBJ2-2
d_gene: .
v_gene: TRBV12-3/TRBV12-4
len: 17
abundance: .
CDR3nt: TGTGCCAGCAGTTTTTACGGAGGGACGGTGGACACCGGGGAGCTGTTTTTT
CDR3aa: CASSFYGGTVDTGELFF

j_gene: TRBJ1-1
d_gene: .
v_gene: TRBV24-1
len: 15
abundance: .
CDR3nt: TGTGCCACCAGTGACGACCAGGGCGCGAACACTGAAGCTTTCTTT
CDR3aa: CATSDDQGANTEAFF

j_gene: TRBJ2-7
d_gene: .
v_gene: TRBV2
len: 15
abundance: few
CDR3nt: TGTGCCAGCAGTGAAGCCGGATCTGGGGCCTACGAGCAGTACTTC
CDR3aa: CASSEAGSGAYEQYF

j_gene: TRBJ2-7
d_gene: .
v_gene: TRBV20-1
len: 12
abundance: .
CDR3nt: TGCAGTGCTAGAGATTTTTGGGACGAGCAGTACTTC
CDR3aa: CSARDFWDEQYF

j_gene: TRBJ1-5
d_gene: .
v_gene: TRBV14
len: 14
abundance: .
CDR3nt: TGTGCCAGCAGCCAGGGTACAGGGAATCAGCCCCAGCATTTT
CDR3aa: CASSQGTGNQPQHF

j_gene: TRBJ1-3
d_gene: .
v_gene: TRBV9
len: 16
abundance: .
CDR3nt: TGTGCCAGCAGCGTAGTCCAGGCGTCCTACGGAAACACCATATATTTT
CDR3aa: CASSVVQASYGNTIYF

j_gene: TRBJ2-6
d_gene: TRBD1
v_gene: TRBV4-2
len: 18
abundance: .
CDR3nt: TGTGCCAGCAGCCAAGATGGGACAGGGGGCAGCGGGGCCAACGTCCTGACTTTC
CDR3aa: CASSQDGTGGSGANVLTF

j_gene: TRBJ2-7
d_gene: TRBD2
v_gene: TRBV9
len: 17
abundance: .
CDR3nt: TGTGCCAGCAGCGTAGGGGGACTAGCGGGTCCCTCCTACGAGCAGTACTTC
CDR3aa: CASSVGGLAGPSYEQYF

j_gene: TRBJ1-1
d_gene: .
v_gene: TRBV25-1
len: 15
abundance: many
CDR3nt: TGTGCCAGCAGTGCTAGGGGCGAAGGAGACACTGAAGCTTTCTTT
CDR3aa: CASSARGEGDTEAFF

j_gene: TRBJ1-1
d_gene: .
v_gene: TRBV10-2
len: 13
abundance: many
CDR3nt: TGCGCCAGCAGTGATCAGAGAGACACTGAAGCTTTCTTT
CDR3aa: CASSDQRDTEAFF

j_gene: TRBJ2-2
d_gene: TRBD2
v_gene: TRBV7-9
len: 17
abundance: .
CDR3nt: TGTGCCAGCAGACGAGGAGGACTAGCGAGCCCCCGGGATGAGCTGTTTTTT
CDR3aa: CASRRGGLASPRDELFF

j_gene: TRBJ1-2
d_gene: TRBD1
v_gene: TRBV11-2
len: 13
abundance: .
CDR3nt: TGTGCCAGCAGCAAGACAGGGCAAGGTGGCTACACCTTC
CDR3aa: CASSKTGQGGYTF